The source of this T cell receptor (beta chain) is a study of immune evolution from preneoplasia to lung adenocarcinoma. Background on the study: HLA loss of heterozygosity: 7% AIS, around 16% MIA, about 35% ADC, none AAH.

V was pared by 5 bases and J by 5 bases, with 15 bases between. The CDR3 covers 13 residues. CDR1 is SQVTM and CDR2 is ANQGSEA in the germline V gene. Sequencing used immunoSEQ multiplex PCR; TCRdb keeps in-frame clones, though not all of them. The table records around 10,000 clones, roughly four fifths of them present only once. General study points: Highest clonality occurred in KRAS-mutant, not EGFR-mutant or double wild-type, nodules.

As for this clone: The target antigen is unknown.

Each case's diagnosis was confirmed by two pathologists on H&E. Sequencing used FFPE minimally invasive lung adenocarcinoma tissue. The V and J genes are TRBV29-1 and TRBJ1-1; D may be TRBD1 (6 bases). The source of this sequence is a person aged 65 to 85 with lung adenocarcinoma. The CDR3 is CSVRIQGGTEAFF. CDR3 DNA: TGCAGCGTTAGAATACAGGGTGGTACTGAAGCTTTCTTT.